A selection of T cell receptor beta chains follows, all from one sample in a study of neurological immune-mediated disorders. MiXCR, applied by TCRdb to the 5' RACE reads, yields one record per CDR3 protein. The data contain 45,000 to 65,000 distinct CDR3 sequences, more than 4% of them singletons. Material: PBMCs. The receptors here all came from a man aged 45-65 years with multiple sclerosis. CDR3s include the opening cysteine and the closing phenylalanine or tryptophan. The order of the fields is V gene, J gene, CDR3 protein.

V gene: TRBV24-1; J gene: TRBJ2-2; CDR3 protein: CATSDLRDSTGELFF
V gene: TRBV7-2; J gene: TRBJ1-5; CDR3 protein: CASSLVAGQGASNQPQHF
V gene: TRBV20-1; J gene: TRBJ2-7; CDR3 protein: CSARDLAGVTYEQYF
V gene: TRBV7-9; J gene: TRBJ1-6; CDR3 protein: CASSIRLRPGQGNSPLHF
V gene: TRBV5-1; J gene: TRBJ1-1; CDR3 protein: CASSEQGGETEAFF
V gene: TRBV20-1; J gene: TRBJ1-1; CDR3 protein: CSARRSLNTEAFF
V gene: TRBV6-6; J gene: TRBJ2-3; CDR3 protein: CASSLLAGDTDTQYF
V gene: TRBV7-2; J gene: TRBJ1-1; CDR3 protein: CATNYPNTEAFF
V gene: TRBV5-1; J gene: TRBJ1-2; CDR3 protein: CASSLAEGQIYGYTF
V gene: TRBV3-1; J gene: TRBJ2-3; CDR3 protein: CASSQDWGQRTDTQYF
V gene: TRBV20-1; J gene: TRBJ2-5; CDR3 protein: CSGPSTSGQETQYF
V gene: TRBV30; J gene: TRBJ1-4; CDR3 protein: CAWSTGTEKLFF
V gene: TRBV12-3/TRBV12-4; J gene: TRBJ2-3; CDR3 protein: CASSLGTNTQYF
V gene: TRBV27; J gene: TRBJ2-7; CDR3 protein: CASTGQGSGYEQYF
V gene: TRBV7-9; J gene: TRBJ2-7; CDR3 protein: CASSLGTSGRAGLEQYF
V gene: TRBV14; J gene: TRBJ2-1; CDR3 protein: CASSQLWTSVYNEQFF
V gene: TRBV6-5; J gene: TRBJ1-2; CDR3 protein: CASSYDRGYGYTF
V gene: TRBV15; J gene: TRBJ2-7; CDR3 protein: CATSRGQGIAYEQYF
V gene: TRBV11-1; J gene: TRBJ2-2; CDR3 protein: CASSRPQGGELFF
V gene: TRBV20-1; J gene: TRBJ2-5; CDR3 protein: CSARLAGVETQYF
V gene: TRBV18; J gene: TRBJ2-1; CDR3 protein: CASSPQRSGTTYNEQFF
V gene: TRBV7-8; J gene: TRBJ1-1; CDR3 protein: CASSLALGGSEAFF
V gene: TRBV20-1; J gene: TRBJ1-2; CDR3 protein: CSAYSGQGGYGYTF
V gene: TRBV29-1; J gene: TRBJ2-5; CDR3 protein: CSVEEGREETQYF
V gene: TRBV6-5; J gene: TRBJ2-7; CDR3 protein: CASSRQGTGSNEQYF
V gene: TRBV15; J gene: TRBJ2-3; CDR3 protein: CATSRVRDTQYF
V gene: TRBV7-2; J gene: TRBJ1-5; CDR3 protein: CASSFGTRNNQPQNF
V gene: TRBV20-1; J gene: TRBJ1-5; CDR3 protein: CSAISTGAQPQHF
V gene: TRBV27; J gene: TRBJ2-3; CDR3 protein: CASSSGLAGVHTQYF
V gene: TRBV4-1; J gene: TRBJ1-4; CDR3 protein: CASSQDSPYATNEKLFF
V gene: TRBV27; J gene: TRBJ1-5; CDR3 protein: CASSLRGTGDRQPQHF
V gene: TRBV7-2; J gene: TRBJ2-6; CDR3 protein: CASSFIFRQRTGANVLTF
V gene: TRBV12-3/TRBV12-4; J gene: TRBJ1-5; CDR3 protein: CASIGTDNQPQHF
V gene: TRBV20-1; J gene: TRBJ1-6; CDR3 protein: CSALEPGQMSSPLHF
V gene: TRBV5-1; J gene: TRBJ1-1; CDR3 protein: CASSPAGGSRVTEAFF
V gene: TRBV2; J gene: TRBJ2-2; CDR3 protein: CASCRENTGELFF
V gene: TRBV13; J gene: TRBJ2-7; CDR3 protein: CASSTTGRSSYEQYF